This T cell receptor (beta chain) was retrieved from a study of cytotoxic CD8 clonotypes in ibrutinib-treated CLL. Study results and limitations: Investigators sampled sustained-remission and progressing patients at differing times. On treatment, the uncommon public clonotypes contracted or remained stable.

A note on this clone: Its target is not known.

A 1 in 200,000 to 1 in 1 million T cell depth was the sequencing target. Here immunoSEQ multiplex PCR was the method, and the copy in TCRdb shows in-frame clones only, minus some. The table records 85,000 or so clones, 70% to 80% of them present only once. CDR3 size: 14 residues. The germline CDR1 and CDR2 sequences are SEHNR and FQNEAQ (reference sequence). The V end was cut by 5 bases, the J end by 9 bases, with 17 bases between. This TCR was sampled from a human donor with chronic lymphocytic leukemia. The material was PBMCs, obtained after 12 months of ibrutinib treatment. The chain links TRBV7-9 to TRBJ2-1, with no clear D. The CDR3 DNA follows: TGTGCCAGCAGCCCTCGGGCCGCCGTCGGTGAGCAGTTCTTC. The encoded protein is CASSPRAAVGEQFF.